This T cell receptor beta chain derives from a study of beta chain features in type 1 diabetes. Points from the study as a whole: Any PCR bias toward short templates would affect both groups alike.

Germline V gene lookup returns CDR1 SGHRS and CDR2 YFSETQ. Trimming stripped 0 bases from V and 0 bases from J, with 10 bases between. The CDR3 loop spans 17 amino acids. The investigators reverse transcribed all of the isolated RNA, so they sequenced expressed TCRB transcripts. The data were produced by immunoSEQ multiplex PCR, yet TCRdb's version contains in-frame clones alone and is incomplete. The data show around 350,000 clones, roughly 12% seen once. Concerning this clone: Antigen specificity is unknown.

V is TRBV5-1 and J is TRBJ2-6; unclear D gene. The specimen sequenced was naive CD4+ T cells from blood. The TCR originated in a young man in good health. The CDR3 sequence is CASSLGHSISGANVLTF. In nucleotides, the CDR3 is TGCGCCAGCAGCTTGGGTCATTCCATCTCTGGGGCCAACGTCCTGACTTTC.